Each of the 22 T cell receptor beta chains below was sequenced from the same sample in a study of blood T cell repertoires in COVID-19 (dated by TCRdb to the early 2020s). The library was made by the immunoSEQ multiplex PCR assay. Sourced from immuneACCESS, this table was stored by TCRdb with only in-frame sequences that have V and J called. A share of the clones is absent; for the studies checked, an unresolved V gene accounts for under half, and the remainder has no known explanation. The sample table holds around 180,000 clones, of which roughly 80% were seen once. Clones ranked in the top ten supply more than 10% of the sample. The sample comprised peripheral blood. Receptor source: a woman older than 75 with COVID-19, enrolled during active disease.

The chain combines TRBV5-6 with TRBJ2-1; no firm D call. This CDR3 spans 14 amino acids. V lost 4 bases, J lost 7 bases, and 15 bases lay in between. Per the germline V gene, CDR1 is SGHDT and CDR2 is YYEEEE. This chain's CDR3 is CASSEVLVPNEQFF. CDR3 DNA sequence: TGTGCCAGCAGCGAGGTCTTAGTGCCTAATGAGCAGTTCTTC.

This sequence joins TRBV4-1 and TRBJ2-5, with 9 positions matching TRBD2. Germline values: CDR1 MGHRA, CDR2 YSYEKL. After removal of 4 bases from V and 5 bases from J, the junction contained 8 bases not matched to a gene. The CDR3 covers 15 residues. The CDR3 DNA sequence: TGCGCCAGCAGCCCCGCTAGCGGGAAGTGGGAGACCCAGTACTTC. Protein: CASSPASGKWETQYF.

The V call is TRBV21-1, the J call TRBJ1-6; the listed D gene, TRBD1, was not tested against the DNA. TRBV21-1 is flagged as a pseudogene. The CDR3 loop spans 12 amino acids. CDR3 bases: TGTGCCAGCAGCGGGCAGAATTCACCCCTCCACTTT. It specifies CASSGQNSPLHF.

CDR3 in amino acids: CASKRDKDGYTF. The DNA for the CDR3 is TGTGCCAGTAAACGGGACAAGGATGGCTACACCTTC. V and J are TRBV19 and TRBJ1-2; D possibly corresponds to TRBD1 (6 bases). V lost 7 bases and J lost 6, with 12 bases in between. The CDR3 runs 12 residues. CDR1 and CDR2 from the germline V gene are LNHDA and SQIVND (reference sequence).

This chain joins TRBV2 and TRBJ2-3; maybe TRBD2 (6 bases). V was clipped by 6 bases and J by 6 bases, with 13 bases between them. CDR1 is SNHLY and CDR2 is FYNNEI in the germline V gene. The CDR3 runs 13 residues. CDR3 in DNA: TGTGCCAGCAGCTGGCGGGGACGGGATACGCAGTATTTT. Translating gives CASSWRGRDTQYF.

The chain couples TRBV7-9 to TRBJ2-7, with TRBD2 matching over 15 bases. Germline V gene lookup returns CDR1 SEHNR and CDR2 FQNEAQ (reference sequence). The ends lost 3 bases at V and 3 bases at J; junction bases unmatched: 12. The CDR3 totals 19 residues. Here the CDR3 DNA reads TGTGCCAGCAGCTTGGGCGGGACTAGCGGGAGGCCACCTATCTACGAGCAGTACTTC. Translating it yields CASSLGGTSGRPPIYEQYF.

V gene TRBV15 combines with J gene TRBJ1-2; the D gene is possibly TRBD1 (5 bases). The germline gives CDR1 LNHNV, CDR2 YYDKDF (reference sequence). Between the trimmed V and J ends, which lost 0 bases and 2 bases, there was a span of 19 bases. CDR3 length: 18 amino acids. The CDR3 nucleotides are TGTGCCACCAGCAGAGATAGGACACAGATGACTTCAAACTATGGCTACACCTTC. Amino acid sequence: CATSRDRTQMTSNYGYTF. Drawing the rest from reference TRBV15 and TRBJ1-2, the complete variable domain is DAMVIQNPRYQVTQFGKPVTLSCSQTLNHNVMYWYQQKSSQAPKLLFHYYDKDFNNEADTPDNFQSRRPNTSFCFLDIRSPGLGDTAMYLCATSRDRTQMTSNYGYTFGSGTRLTVV.

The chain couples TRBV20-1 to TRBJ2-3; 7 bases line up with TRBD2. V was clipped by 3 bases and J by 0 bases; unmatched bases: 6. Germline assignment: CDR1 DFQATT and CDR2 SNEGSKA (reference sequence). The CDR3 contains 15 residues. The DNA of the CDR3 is TGCAGTGCTAGTGTCGACGGGAGGAGCACAGATACGCAGTATTTT. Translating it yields CSASVDGRSTDTQYF.

CDR3 residues: CASSLPVENTEAFF. In nucleotides, the CDR3 is TGCGCCAGCAGCCTTCCGGTAGAGAACACTGAAGCTTTCTTT. The genes are TRBV5-1 and TRBJ1-1; D remains ambiguous. Germline CDR1 and CDR2: SGHRS and YFSETQ. There are 14 residues in the CDR3. With 4 bases removed from V and 1 base from J, the gap between germline ends came to 11 bases.

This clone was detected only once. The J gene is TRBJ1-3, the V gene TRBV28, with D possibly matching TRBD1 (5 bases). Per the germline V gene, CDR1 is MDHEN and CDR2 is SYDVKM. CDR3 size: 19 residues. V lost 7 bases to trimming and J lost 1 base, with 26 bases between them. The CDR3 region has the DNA TGTGCCAGCAACCCTAACGTCGCGTTCCTAGGGGTATCTGGAAACACCATATATTTT. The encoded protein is CASNPNVAFLGVSGNTIYF.

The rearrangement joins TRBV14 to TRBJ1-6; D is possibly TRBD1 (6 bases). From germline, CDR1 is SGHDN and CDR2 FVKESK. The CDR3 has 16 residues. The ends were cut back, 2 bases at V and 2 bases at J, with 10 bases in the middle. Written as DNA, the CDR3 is TGTGCCAGCAGCCAACTGGGGGCGACCTATAATTCACCCCTCCACTTT. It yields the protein CASSQLGATYNSPLHF.

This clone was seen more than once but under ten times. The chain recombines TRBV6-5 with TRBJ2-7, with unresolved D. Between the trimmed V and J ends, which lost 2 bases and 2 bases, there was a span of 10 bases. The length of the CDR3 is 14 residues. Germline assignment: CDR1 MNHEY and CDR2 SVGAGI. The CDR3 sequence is CASSYARRAYEQYF. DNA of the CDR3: TGTGCCAGCAGTTACGCTAGACGAGCCTACGAGCAGTACTTC.

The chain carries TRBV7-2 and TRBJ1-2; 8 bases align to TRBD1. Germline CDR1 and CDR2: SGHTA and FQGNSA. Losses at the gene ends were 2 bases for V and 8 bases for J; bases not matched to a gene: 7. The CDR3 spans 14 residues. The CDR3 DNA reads TGTGCCAGCAGCTTACATCGACAGGGGTGGGGCTACACCTTC. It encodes CASSLHRQGWGYTF. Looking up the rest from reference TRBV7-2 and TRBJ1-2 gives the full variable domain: GAGVSQSPSNKVTEKGKDVELRCDPISGHTALYWYRQSLGQGLEFLIYFQGNSAPDKSGLPSDRFSAERTGGSVSTLTIQRTQQEDSAVYLCASSLHRQGWGYTFGSGTRLTVV.

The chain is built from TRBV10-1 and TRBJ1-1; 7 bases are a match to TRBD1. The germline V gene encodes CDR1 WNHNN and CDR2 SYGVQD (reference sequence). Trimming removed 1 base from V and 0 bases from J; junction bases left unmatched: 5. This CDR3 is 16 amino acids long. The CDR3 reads CASSEFRQGLNTEAFF. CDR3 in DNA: TGCGCCAGCAGTGAGTTCCGACAGGGATTGAACACTGAAGCTTTCTTT.

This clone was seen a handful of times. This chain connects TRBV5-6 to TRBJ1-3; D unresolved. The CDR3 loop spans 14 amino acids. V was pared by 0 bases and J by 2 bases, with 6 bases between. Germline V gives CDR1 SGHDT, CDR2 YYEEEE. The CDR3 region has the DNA TGTGCCAGCAGCTTGGTCCCAGCTGGAAACACCATATATTTT. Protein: CASSLVPAGNTIYF. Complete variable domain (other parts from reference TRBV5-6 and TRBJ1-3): DAGVTQSPTHLIKTRGQQVTLRCSPKSGHDTVSWYQQALGQGPQFIFQYYEEEERQRGNFPDRFSGHQFPNYSSELNVNALLLGDSALYLCASSLVPAGNTIYFGEGSWLTVV.

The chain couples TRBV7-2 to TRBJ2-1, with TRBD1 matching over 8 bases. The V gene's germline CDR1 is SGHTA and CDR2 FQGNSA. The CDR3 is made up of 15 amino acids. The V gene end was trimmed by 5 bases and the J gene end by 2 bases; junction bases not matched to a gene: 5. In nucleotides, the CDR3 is TGTGCCAGCAGCAAACGGACAGGGACCTACAATGAGCAGTTCTTC. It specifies CASSKRTGTYNEQFF.

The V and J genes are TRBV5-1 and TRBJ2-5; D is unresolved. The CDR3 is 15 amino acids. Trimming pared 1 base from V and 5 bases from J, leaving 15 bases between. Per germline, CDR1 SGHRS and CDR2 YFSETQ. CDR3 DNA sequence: TGCGCCAGCAGCTTGTCGTATAGCCTCCGGGAGACCCAGTACTTC. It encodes CASSLSYSLRETQYF.

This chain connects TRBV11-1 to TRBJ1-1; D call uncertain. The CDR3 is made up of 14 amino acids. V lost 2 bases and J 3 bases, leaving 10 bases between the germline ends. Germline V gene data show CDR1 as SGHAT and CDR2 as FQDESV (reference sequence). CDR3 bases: TGTGCCAGCAGCTTAACTCTACTTTACACTGAAGCTTTCTTT. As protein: CASSLTLLYTEAFF.

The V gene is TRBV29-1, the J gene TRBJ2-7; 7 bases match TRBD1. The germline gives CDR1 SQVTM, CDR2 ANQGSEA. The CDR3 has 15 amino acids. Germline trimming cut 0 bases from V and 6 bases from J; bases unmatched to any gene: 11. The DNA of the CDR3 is TGCAGCGTTGAAGATCAGAGACAGGGCCACGGCGAGCAGTACTTC. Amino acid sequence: CSVEDQRQGHGEQYF.

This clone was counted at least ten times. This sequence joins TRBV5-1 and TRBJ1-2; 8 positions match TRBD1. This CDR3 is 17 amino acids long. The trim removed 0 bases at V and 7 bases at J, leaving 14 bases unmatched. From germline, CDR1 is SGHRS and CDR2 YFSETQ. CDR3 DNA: TGCGCCAGCAGCTTGGATCCGCTGGACAGGGTCACAGGTGGCTACACCTTC. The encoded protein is CASSLDPLDRVTGGYTF.

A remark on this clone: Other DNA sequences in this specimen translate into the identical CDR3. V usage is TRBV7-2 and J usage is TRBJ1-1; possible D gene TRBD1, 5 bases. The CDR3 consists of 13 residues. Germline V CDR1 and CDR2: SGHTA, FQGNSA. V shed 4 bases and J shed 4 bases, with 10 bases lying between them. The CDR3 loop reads CASSSQGGTEAFF. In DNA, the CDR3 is TGTGCCAGCAGCTCCCAGGGCGGCACTGAAGCTTTCTTT.

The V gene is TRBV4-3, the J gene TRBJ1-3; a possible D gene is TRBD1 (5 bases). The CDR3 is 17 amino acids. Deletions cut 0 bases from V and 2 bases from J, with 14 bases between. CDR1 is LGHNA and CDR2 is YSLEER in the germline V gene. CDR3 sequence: CASSQDTPGGAGNTIYF. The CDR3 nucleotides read TGCGCCAGCAGCCAAGATACCCCCGGAGGGGCTGGAAACACCATATATTTT.